The entry below describes one TCR beta chain. The antigen this receptor binds is unknown. No per-base quality is available; no much larger clone lies one base away. This specimen comes from a study of post-analysis software for immune sequencing data (dated by TCRdb to the mid-2010s). The study in broad terms: Relapsing-remitting, secondary progressive and progressive-relapsing multiple sclerosis were recorded as disease courses, and subtype annotation was lacking for some patients. The multiple sclerosis patient repertoires were compared with about a dozen previously published healthy control repertoires from donors aged 6 to 25 years. A subset of samples was prepared in parallel using single-end sample barcoding, then pooled and co-amplified after Illumina adapter ligation. What the work shows at the level of the full study, not this receptor alone: Normalized Chao1 diversity was significantly lower in multiple sclerosis patients than controls, suggesting substantial peripheral T-cell clonal expansion. Direct clustering with F measure showed strong co-clustering of samples prepared in the same batch, prompting a batch-effect correction. The multiple sclerosis patient group was slightly younger than the control group.

The receptor library was made with PCR. This sample was sequenced with an Illumina HiSeq 2500. Unique molecular identifiers were incorporated into TCR beta cDNA libraries to reduce PCR and sequencing biases. Per 1 to 10 million input T cells, roughly 0.5 million cDNA molecules were obtained, such that each molecule approximated one T cell. The patient libraries were prepared and sequenced with the same protocol used for the earlier healthy control dataset. Samples belonging to the same batch were prepared together, multiplexed and sequenced on a shared HiSeq lane. As for the original processing: MIGEC was used to process the raw barcoded reads, and molecular identifier groups with only a single read were discarded before consensus assembly and CDR3 extraction. VDJtools was used for post-analysis of the clonotype tables, and diversity was normalized by down-sampling every dataset to the size of the smallest sample. Repertoire overlap clustering matched CDR3 amino acid but not nucleotide sequences to correct batch-related cross-sample contamination. TCRdb reanalyzed the raw reads on its own, using fastp at Q25 for trimming and MiXCR for clone calling, and kept in-frame beta chains. Rows with one shared CDR3 protein collapse into an entry with the most common genes and DNA. TCRdb's processing, not the study's, gives the V and J calls here. The sample table contains 430,000 or so distinct CDR3 sequences; only one count was recorded for about 40% of them. The ten largest clones represent approximately 7.6% of the sample.

To demonstrate the VDJtools post-analysis software, TCR beta repertoires were profiled from the peripheral blood of more than ten young patients with multiple sclerosis. The patients with multiple sclerosis were children and adolescents between roughly 6 and 16 years of age. The clonotype comes from a girl under 10 years old with multiple sclerosis. The source material was blood.

The nucleotide sequence is TGCGCCAGCAGCTTGGAAAGGGTCTACACTGAAGCTTTCTTT. Translated, this gives CASSLERVYTEAFF. The sequence is built from TRBV5-1 and TRBJ1-1; the D gene lacks a confident call. Measured from the cysteine to the phenylalanine, the CDR3 is 14 residues long. The retained sequence is limited to the CDR3, 42 bases, with the frame set at the first base. The CDR1 and CDR2 encoded by the germline V gene are SGHRS and YFSETQ. V is cut by 0 bases and J by 3 bases, and the space between the germline ends is 9 bases. Outside the CDR3, residues come from the reference TRBV5-1 and TRBJ1-1 proteins, so the full variable domain is: KAGVTQTPRYLIKTRGQQVTLSCSPISGHRSVSWYQQTPGQGLQFLFEYFSETQRNKGNFPGRFSGRQFSNSRSEMNVSTLELGDSALYLCASSLERVYTEAFFGQGTRLTVV.